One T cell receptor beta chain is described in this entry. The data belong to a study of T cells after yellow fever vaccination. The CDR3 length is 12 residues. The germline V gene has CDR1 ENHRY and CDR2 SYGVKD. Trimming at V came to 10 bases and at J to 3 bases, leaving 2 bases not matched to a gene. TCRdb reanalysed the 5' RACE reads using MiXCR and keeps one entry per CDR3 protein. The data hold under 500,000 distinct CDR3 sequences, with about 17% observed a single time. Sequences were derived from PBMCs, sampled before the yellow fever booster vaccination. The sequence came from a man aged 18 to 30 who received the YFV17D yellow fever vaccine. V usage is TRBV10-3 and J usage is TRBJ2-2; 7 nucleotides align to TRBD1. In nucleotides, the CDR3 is TGTGCCACCCAGGGGGACACCGGGGAGCTGTTTTTT. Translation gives CATQGDTGELFF.